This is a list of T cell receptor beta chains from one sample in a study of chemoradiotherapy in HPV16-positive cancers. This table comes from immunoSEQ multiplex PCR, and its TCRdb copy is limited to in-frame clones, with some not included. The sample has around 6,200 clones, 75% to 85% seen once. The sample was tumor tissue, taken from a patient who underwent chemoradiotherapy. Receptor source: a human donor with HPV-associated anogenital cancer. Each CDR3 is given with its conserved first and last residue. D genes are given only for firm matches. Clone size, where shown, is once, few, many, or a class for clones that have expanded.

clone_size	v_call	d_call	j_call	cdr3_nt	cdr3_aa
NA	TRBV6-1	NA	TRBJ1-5	TGTGCCAGCAGTGAATTCCCACAGGGCAATCAGCCCCAGCATTTT	CASSEFPQGNQPQHF
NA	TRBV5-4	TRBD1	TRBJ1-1	TGTGCCAGCAGCTTCAATCCCACAGGGGGATACACTGAAGCTTTCTTT	CASSFNPTGGYTEAFF
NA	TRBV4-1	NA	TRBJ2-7	TGCGCCAGCAGCCAAGATTTGGCCACCTACGAGCAGTACTTC	CASSQDLATYEQYF
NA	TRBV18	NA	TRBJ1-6	TGTGCCAGCTCACCAACGTCGGAGTCACCCCTCCACTTT	CASSPTSESPLHF
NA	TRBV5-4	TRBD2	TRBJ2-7	TGTGCCAGCAGCTGGACTAGCGGGAGGGTCGACGAGCAGTACTTC	CASSWTSGRVDEQYF
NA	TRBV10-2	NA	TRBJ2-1	TGCGCCGTCACTCCTCGGGACTTATACAATGAGCAGTTCTTC	CAVTPRDLYNEQFF
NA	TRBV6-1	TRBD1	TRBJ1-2	TGTGCCACCCGTGGGGACAGAGTTTCAAATGGCTACACCTTC	CATRGDRVSNGYTF
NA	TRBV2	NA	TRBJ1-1	TGTGCCAGCCCGACACCTTTCTTT	CASPTPFF
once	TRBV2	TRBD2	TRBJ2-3	TGTGCCAGCATTCTCAGGGGGGGACTAGCGAGCACAGATACGCAGTATTTT	CASILRGGLASTDTQYF
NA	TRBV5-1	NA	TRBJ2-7	TGCGCCAGCAGCTTGGGGGGGGAGTCCTACGAGCAGTACTTC	CASSLGGESYEQYF
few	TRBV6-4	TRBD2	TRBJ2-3	TGTGCCAGCAGTGACTCGAGCGGGGGGGCTAGCACAGATACGCAGTATTTT	CASSDSSGGASTDTQYF
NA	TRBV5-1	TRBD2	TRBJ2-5	TGCGCCAGCAGCTTGGCGCTAGCGGGGTACCAAGAGACCCAGTACTTC	CASSLALAGYQETQYF
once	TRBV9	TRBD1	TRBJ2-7	TGTGCCAGCAGCGCCCGGGGACAGGGCTCCCACGAGCAGTACTTC	CASSARGQGSHEQYF
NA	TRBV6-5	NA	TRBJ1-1	TGTGCCAGCAGTTACTCCGGGGCGATGAACACTGAAGCTTTCTTT	CASSYSGAMNTEAFF
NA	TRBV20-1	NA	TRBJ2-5	TGCAGTGCTATGGGGGAGACCCAGTACTTC	CSAMGETQYF
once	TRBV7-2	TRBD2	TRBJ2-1	TGTGCCAGCAGCGTTAGCGGGGCCACCTACAATGAGCAGTTCTTC	CASSVSGATYNEQFF
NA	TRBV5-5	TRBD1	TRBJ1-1	TGTGCCAGCAGCTTGGAGGACAGGAGAAGGGTGAACACTGAAGCTTTCTTT	CASSLEDRRRVNTEAFF
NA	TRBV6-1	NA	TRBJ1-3	TGTGCCAGCATCTACTCCTCTGGAAACACCATATATTTT	CASIYSSGNTIYF
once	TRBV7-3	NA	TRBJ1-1	TGTGCCAGCAGCTCCGACAGATCCACTGAAGCTTTCTTT	CASSSDRSTEAFF
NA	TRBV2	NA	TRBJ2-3	TGTGCCAGCAGCAGCCAGGATACGCAGTATTTT	CASSSQDTQYF
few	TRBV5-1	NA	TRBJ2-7	TGCGCCAGCAGCTTGGCCTCCTCCGGGATACCCTACGAGCAGTACTTC	CASSLASSGIPYEQYF
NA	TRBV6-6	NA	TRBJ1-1	TGTGCCAGCAGTTCTAGAAGTTCGAACACTGAAGCTTTCTTT	CASSSRSSNTEAFF
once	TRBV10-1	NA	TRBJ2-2	TGCGCCAGCAGTGTTGCAGGCGGGGAGCTGTTTTTT	CASSVAGGELFF
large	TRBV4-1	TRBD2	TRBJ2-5	TGCGCCAGCAGCTATGCTAGCGGGGAGACCCAGTACTTC	CASSYASGETQYF
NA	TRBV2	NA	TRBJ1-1	TGTGCCAGCACGAACCAGAATCAAGCTTTCTTT	CASTNQNQAFF
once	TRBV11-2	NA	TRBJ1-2	TGTGCCAGCAGCTCATTCGGGGACACAAGGACGGACGGCTACACCTTC	CASSSFGDTRTDGYTF
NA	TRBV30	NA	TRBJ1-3	TGTGCCTGGAGCCGACCCCCTTCAGGGTACTCTGGAAACACCATATATTTT	CAWSRPPSGYSGNTIYF
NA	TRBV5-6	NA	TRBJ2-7	TGTGCCAGCAGCTTGACGGGGAGCTCCTACGAGCAGTACTTC	CASSLTGSSYEQYF
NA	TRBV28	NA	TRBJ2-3	TGTGCCAGCAGCGGGACAAGGGGCGCAGATACGCAGTATTTT	CASSGTRGADTQYF
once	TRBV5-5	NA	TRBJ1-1	TGTGCCAGCAGCTTGACCGGGATTGAAGCTTTCTTT	CASSLTGIEAFF
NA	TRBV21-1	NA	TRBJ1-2	TGTGCCAGCAGCCCCAGTCGGCCCCGGGACAGGATACCTGGCTACACCTTC	CASSPSRPRDRIPGYTF
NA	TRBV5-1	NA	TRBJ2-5	TGCGCCAGCAGAGGGGTCCAAGAGACCCAGTACTTC	CASRGVQETQYF